These 18 T cell receptor beta chains were all obtained from the same sample, sequenced in a study of beta chain features in type 1 diabetes. Their antigen targets remain unknown. Expressed TCRB transcripts got sequenced, as all isolated RNA was reverse transcribed. The method was immunoSEQ multiplex PCR; TCRdb's version includes in-frame clones alone and lacks a portion of them. The sample lists roughly 160,000 clones; 7.8% were seen once. Study conclusions and caveats: Shorter TCRB CDR3s, moderately but significantly so, marked every one of the four CD4+ subsets in Type 1 diabetes patients.

Sequenced material: central memory CD4+ T cells from blood. Receptor source: a woman aged 40 to 50 with type 1 diabetes.

The V call is TRBV12-5, the J call TRBJ1-2; a weak D match, TRBD1 (6 bases). From germline, CDR1 is LGHNT and CDR2 FRNRAP. V lost 3 bases to trimming and J lost 6 bases, with 11 bases between them. CDR3 length equals 13 residues. CDR3 residues: CASGFGTLDGYTF. The CDR3 DNA reads as TGTGCTAGTGGTTTCGGGACATTGGATGGCTACACCTTC.

Comment on this clone: Other DNA variants within this sample encode the same CDR3. The chain couples TRBV18 to TRBJ2-5; TRBD2 is a possible D gene (5 bases). There are 12 residues in the CDR3. Trimming removed 6 bases from V and 2 bases from J, with 7 bases in between. Looked up from germline, CDR1 is KGHSH and CDR2 is LQKENI. Here the CDR3 DNA reads TGTGCCAGCTCGCGGACTCAAGAGACCCAGTACTTC. It encodes CASSRTQETQYF. Together with reference TRBV18 and TRBJ2-5, the CDR3 gives the full variable domain: NAGVMQNPRHLVRRRGQEARLRCSPMKGHSHVYWYRQLPEEGLKFMVYLQKENIIDESGMPKERFSAEFPKEGPSILRIQQVVRGDSAAYFCASSRTQETQYFGPGTRLLVL.

This clone has just a few counts. This sample includes further DNA sequences coding for the same CDR3. The rearrangement joins TRBV2 to TRBJ2-2, with D hard to call. The CDR3 spans 12 residues. V lost 5 bases and J lost 1, with 2 bases in between. CDR1 is SNHLY, CDR2 FYNNEI, per germline. The CDR3 spells CASSRNTGELFF. CDR3 nucleotides: TGTGCCAGCAGTCGGAACACCGGGGAGCTGTTTTTT.

This clone has just a few counts. The chain is built from TRBV5-6 and TRBJ1-5; a possible D gene is TRBD1 (6 bases). This CDR3 contains 16 residues. Germline CDR1 is SGHDT and CDR2 is YYEEEE. V lost 4 bases and J lost 2, with 16 bases in between. DNA for the CDR3: TGTGCCAGCAGCCTGGGGGGCGGAGACGGCAATCAGCCCCAGCATTTT. This codes for CASSLGGGDGNQPQHF.

The rearrangement joins TRBV2 to TRBJ2-1; D may be TRBD2 (5 bases). CDR1 is SNHLY and CDR2 is FYNNEI in the germline V gene. The CDR3 is made up of 13 amino acids. Trimming stripped 7 bases from V and 6 bases from J, with 13 bases between. The CDR3 reads CASKVFGSNEQFF. CDR3 in DNA: TGTGCCAGCAAAGTGTTTGGGAGCAATGAGCAGTTCTTC.

The V call is TRBV9, the J call TRBJ2-3; D unresolved. CDR3 length equals 13 residues. Germline CDR1 reads SGDLS; CDR2 reads YYNGEE. V was pared by 4 bases and J by 8 bases, with 14 bases between. In DNA, the CDR3 is TGTGCCAGCAGCCCTAGTGAAGTCGGTACGCAGTATTTT. Encoded protein: CASSPSEVGTQYF.

The chain joins TRBV5-1 to TRBJ1-2, with D possibly TRBD1 on 6 matching bases. There are 15 residues in the CDR3. CDR1 is SGHRS, CDR2 YFSETQ, per germline. V lost 4 bases and J 0 bases, leaving 13 bases between the germline ends. The CDR3 sequence is CASSPDGTTNYGYTF. Written as DNA, the CDR3 is TGCGCCAGCAGCCCGGACGGGACAACTAACTATGGCTACACCTTC.

This clone was found a few times. The rearrangement links TRBV28 to TRBJ2-7, with 10 bases that match TRBD1. Per germline, CDR1 MDHEN and CDR2 SYDVKM. CDR3 length equals 15 residues. J lost 2 bases, V lost 6 bases, and 7 bases had no gene match. The DNA for the CDR3 is TGTGCCAGCAGGCCTCGGGACAGGGGAGCCTACGAGCAGTACTTC. It specifies CASRPRDRGAYEQYF.

This clone appeared a few times. V usage is TRBV7-6 and J usage is TRBJ2-7; a possible D gene is TRBD1 (6 bases). The CDR3 length is 14 residues. V was shortened by 1 base and J by 2 bases, with 9 bases between the two germline ends. Looked up from germline, CDR1 is SGHVS and CDR2 is FNYEAQ. CDR3 amino acids: CASSLEDSTYEQYF. The DNA for the CDR3 is TGTGCCAGCAGCTTAGAGGACAGTACCTACGAGCAGTACTTC.

The gene calls are TRBV10-3 and TRBJ1-6; D is uncertain. Germline CDR1 reads ENHRY; CDR2 reads SYGVKD. V shed 7 bases and J shed 7 bases, with 14 bases lying between them. This CDR3 has 14 amino acids. This chain's CDR3 is CAITRDVENSPLHF. For the CDR3, the DNA is TGTGCCATCACGCGCGACGTGGAGAATTCACCCCTCCACTTT.

The chain recombines TRBV19 with TRBJ1-2; weak D call: TRBD1 (5 bases). Germline assignment: CDR1 LNHDA and CDR2 SQIVND (reference sequence). V dropped 3 bases and J dropped 3 bases, with 11 bases sitting between them. The CDR3 has 14 residues. The CDR3 nucleotides read TGTGCCAGTAGTATGACCGGGGGAGACTATGGCTACACCTTC. This encodes CASSMTGGDYGYTF.

This clone was recorded at least ten times. The gene calls are TRBV7-9 and TRBJ2-2; 8 bases align to TRBD2. Germline values: CDR1 SEHNR, CDR2 FQNEAQ (reference sequence). V shed 6 bases, J shed 2 bases, and the junction held 8 bases outside the gene matches. This CDR3 region has 16 residues. This CDR3 reads CASSPLSGGNTGELFF. The CDR3 bases are TGTGCCAGCAGTCCCCTCAGCGGGGGTAACACCGGGGAGCTGTTTTTT.

This rearrangement joins TRBV7-7 to TRBJ1-1; D gene ambiguous. Germline loops: CDR1 SSHAT, CDR2 FNYEAQ (reference sequence). The CDR3 contains 13 residues. Trimming left V 5 bases short and J 0 bases short, with 7 bases between. CDR3 in amino acids: CASSADMNTEAFF. CDR3 nucleotide sequence: TGTGCCAGCAGCGCGGATATGAACACTGAAGCTTTCTTT.

This clone has more than one count but fewer than ten. The V gene is TRBV7-7, the J gene TRBJ2-1; 11 bases agree with TRBD2. J gave up 9 bases and V 5 bases, and 12 bases lay outside the gene matches. The CDR3 runs to 16 residues. Germline lookup yields CDR1 SSHAT and CDR2 FNYEAQ (reference sequence). CDR3 in amino acids: CASSPWVAGGPSEQFF. The CDR3 DNA is TGTGCCAGCAGCCCCTGGGTAGCGGGAGGGCCCAGTGAGCAGTTCTTC.

The table lists this clone with a few counts. J is TRBJ2-7 and V is TRBV7-2; 12 bases map to TRBD2. This CDR3 is 15 amino acids long. Germline CDR1 SGHTA, CDR2 FQGNSA. With 5 bases clipped from V and 3 bases from J, the junction kept 5 bases outside the gene matches. The CDR3 DNA reads TGTGCCAGCAGCCCCAGACTAGCGGGGGACTACGAGCAGTACTTC. Protein: CASSPRLAGDYEQYF.

This clone was detected only a few times. J is TRBJ2-7 and V is TRBV27; D is possibly TRBD1 (5 bases). CDR3 length: 16 amino acids. The germline V and J ends were trimmed by 0 bases and 6 bases, with 18 bases remaining between them. CDR1 is MNHEY and CDR2 is SMNVEV in the germline V gene (reference sequence). The CDR3 nucleotides read TGTGCCAGCAGTTTATCGTGGCAGGGAACAAGGGCCGAGCAGTACTTC. This gives the protein CASSLSWQGTRAEQYF.

The chain combines TRBV4-1 with TRBJ2-7; a possible D gene is TRBD1 (6 bases). The CDR3 spans 15 residues. The ends were cut back, 3 bases at V and 3 bases at J, with 15 bases in the middle. Germline assignment: CDR1 MGHRA and CDR2 YSYEKL. The CDR3 region is CASSHPTGLFYEQYF. The CDR3 DNA sequence: TGCGCCAGCAGCCACCCGACAGGATTATTCTACGAGCAGTACTTC.

J is TRBJ1-2 and V is TRBV7-2; D gene uncertain. This CDR3 spans 14 amino acids. Trimming left V 2 bases short and J 3 bases short, with 10 bases between. Germline CDR1 SGHTA, CDR2 FQGNSA. The CDR3: CASSLHSTDYGYTF. CDR3 DNA sequence: TGTGCCAGCAGCTTACACAGTACCGACTATGGCTACACCTTC.